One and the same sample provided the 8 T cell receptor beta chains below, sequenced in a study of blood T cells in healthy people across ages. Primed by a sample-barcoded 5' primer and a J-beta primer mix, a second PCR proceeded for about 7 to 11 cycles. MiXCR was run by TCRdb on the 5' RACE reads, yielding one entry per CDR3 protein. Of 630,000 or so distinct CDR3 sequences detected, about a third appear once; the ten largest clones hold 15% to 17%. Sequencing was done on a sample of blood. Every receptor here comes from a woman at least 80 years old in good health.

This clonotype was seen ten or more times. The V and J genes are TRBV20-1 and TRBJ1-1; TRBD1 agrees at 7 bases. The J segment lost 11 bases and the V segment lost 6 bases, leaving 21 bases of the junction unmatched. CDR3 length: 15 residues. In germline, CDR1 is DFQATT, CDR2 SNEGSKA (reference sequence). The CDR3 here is CSALPLRGRADTAFF. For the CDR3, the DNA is TGCAGTGCCCTCCCTCTGAGGGGGCGCGCGGATACGGCTTTCTTT.

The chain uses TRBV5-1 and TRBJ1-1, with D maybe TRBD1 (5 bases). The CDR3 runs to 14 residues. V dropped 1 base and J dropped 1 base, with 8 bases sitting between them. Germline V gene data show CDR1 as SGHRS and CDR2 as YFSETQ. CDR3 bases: TGCGCCAGCAGCTTGTATCAGGGGAACACTGAAGCTTTCTTT. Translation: CASSLYQGNTEAFF.

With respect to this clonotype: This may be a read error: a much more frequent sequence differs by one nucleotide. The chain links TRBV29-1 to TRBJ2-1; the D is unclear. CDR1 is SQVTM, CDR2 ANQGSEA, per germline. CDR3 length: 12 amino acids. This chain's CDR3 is CSGEYGDNEQFF. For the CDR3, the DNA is TGCAGCGGTGAATATGGAGACAATGAGCAGTTCTTC.

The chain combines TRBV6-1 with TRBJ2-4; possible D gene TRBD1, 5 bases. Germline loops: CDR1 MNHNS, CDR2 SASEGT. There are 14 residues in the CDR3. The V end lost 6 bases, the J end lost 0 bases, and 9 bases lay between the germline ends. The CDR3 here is CASRPQGAKNIQYF. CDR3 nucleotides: TGTGCCAGCAGGCCTCAGGGAGCCAAAAACATTCAGTACTTC.

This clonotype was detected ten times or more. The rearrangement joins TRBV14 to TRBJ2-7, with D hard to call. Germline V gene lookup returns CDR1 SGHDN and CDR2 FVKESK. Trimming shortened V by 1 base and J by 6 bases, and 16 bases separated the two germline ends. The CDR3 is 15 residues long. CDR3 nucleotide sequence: TGTGCCAGCAGCCAAGCTACGGGCCCTACCTCCGAGCAGTACTTC. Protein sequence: CASSQATGPTSEQYF. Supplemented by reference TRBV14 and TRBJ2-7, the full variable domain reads EAGVTQFPSHSVIEKGQTVTLRCDPISGHDNLYWYRRVMGKEIKFLLHFVKESKQDESGMPNNRFLAERTGGTYSTLKVQPAELEDSGVYFCASSQATGPTSEQYFGPGTRLTVT.

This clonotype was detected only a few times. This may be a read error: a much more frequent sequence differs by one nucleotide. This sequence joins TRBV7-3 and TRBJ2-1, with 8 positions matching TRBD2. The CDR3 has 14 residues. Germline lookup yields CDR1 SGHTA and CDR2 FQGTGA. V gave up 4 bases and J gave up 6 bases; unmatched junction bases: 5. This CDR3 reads CASSSGTRGNEQFF. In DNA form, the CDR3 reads TGTGCCAGCAGCTCCGGGACTAGGGGCAATGAGCAGTTCTTC.

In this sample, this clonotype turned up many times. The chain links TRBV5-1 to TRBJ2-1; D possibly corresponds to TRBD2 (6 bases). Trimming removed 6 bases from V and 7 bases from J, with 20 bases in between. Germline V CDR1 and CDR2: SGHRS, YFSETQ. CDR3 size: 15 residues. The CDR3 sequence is CASKVAASELNEQFF. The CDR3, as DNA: TGCGCCAGCAAGGTGGCAGCTAGCGAGTTGAATGAGCAGTTCTTC.

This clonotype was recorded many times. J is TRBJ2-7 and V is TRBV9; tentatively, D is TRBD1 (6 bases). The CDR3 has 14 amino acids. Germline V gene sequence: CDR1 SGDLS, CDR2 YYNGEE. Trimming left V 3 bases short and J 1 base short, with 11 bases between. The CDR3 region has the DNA TGTGCCAGCAGCGCGGCCGGGACATCCTACGAGCAGTACTTC. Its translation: CASSAAGTSYEQYF. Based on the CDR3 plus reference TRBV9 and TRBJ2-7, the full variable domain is DSGVTQTPKHLITATGQRVTLRCSPRSGDLSVYWYQQSLDQGLQFLIQYYNGEERAKGNILERFSAQQFPDLHSELNLSSLELGDSALYFCASSAAGTSYEQYFGPGTRLTVT.